The clone carrying this TCR beta chain was counted only a few times. The antigen remains unidentified. Other nucleotide sequences from this sample produce the same CDR3. The data stem from a study of beta chain features in type 1 diabetes. Since all of the isolated RNA was reverse transcribed, expressed TCRB transcripts were what got sequenced. Average reads for naive, central memory and regulatory T cell samples were several million. The table came from immunoSEQ multiplex PCR; TCRdb's copy has only in-frame clones and leaves some out. The table lists hundreds of thousands of clones, around 15% of them singletons. CDR1 and CDR2 (germline): KGHSH, LQKENI. The length of the CDR3 is 14 residues. V was trimmed by 2 bases and J by 1 base, leaving 6 bases between them. General study findings and limits: Shorter TCRB CDR3s, moderately but significantly so, were found in Type 1 diabetes patients in all four CD4+ subsets. Among patients, naive, central memory and Treg TCRB repertoires appeared more similar than among healthy donors.

The specimen sequenced was naive CD4+ T cells from blood. The TCR sequence derives from a man aged 18 to 29 with type 1 diabetes. The chain recombines TRBV18 with TRBJ1-5; D might be TRBD1 (5 bases). In DNA form, the CDR3 reads TGTGCCAGCTCACCAGGGGGGAGCAATCAGCCCCAGCATTTT. Its translation: CASSPGGSNQPQHF.